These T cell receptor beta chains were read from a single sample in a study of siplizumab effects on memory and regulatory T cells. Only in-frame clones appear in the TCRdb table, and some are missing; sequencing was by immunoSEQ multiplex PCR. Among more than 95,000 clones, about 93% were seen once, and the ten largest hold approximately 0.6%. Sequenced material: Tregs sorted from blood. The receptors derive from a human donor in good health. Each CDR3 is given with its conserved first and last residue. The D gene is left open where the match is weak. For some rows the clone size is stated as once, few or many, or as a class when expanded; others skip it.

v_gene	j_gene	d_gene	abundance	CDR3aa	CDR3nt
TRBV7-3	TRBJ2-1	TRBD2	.	CASSSRGGHPRNEQFF	TGTGCCAGCAGCTCTCGCGGGGGGCACCCTCGCAATGAGCAGTTCTTC
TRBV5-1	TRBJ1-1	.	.	CASSWTDYDPVNTEAFF	TGCGCCAGCAGCTGGACCGACTATGATCCAGTGAACACTGAAGCTTTCTTT
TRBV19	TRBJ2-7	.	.	CASSMSGGPAYEQYF	TGTGCCAGTAGTATGTCTGGCGGGCCAGCCTACGAGCAGTACTTC
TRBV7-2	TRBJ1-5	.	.	CASSLAMGESQPQHF	TGTGCCAGCAGCTTAGCGATGGGGGAAAGTCAGCCCCAGCATTTT
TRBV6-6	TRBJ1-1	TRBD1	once	CASTDRARAEAFF	TGTGCCAGCACTGACAGGGCCCGGGCTGAAGCTTTCTTT
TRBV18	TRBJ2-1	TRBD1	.	CASSRDRGINNEQFF	TGTGCCAGCTCACGAGACAGGGGAATCAACAATGAGCAGTTCTTC
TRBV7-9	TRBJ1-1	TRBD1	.	CASSLRTGVTEAFF	TGTGCCAGCAGCTTAAGGACAGGGGTCACTGAAGCTTTCTTT
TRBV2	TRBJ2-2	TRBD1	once	CTSGTGRRTGELFF	TGTACCAGTGGGACAGGGCGTCGAACCGGGGAGCTGTTTTTT
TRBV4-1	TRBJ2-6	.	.	CASSQGRTLGGANVLTF	TGCGCCAGCAGCCAAGGGAGGACATTAGGCGGGGCCAACGTCCTGACTTTC
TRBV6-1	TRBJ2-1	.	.	CASSGLLPGFF	TGTGCCAGCAGTGGACTCCTCCCGGGGTTCTTC
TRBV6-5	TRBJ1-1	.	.	CASSYRGGTEAFF	TGTGCCAGCAGTTACAGAGGGGGCACTGAAGCTTTCTTT
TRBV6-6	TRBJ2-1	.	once	CASSYSASQSHNEQFF	TGTGCCAGCAGTTACTCGGCTAGCCAGTCCCACAATGAGCAGTTCTTC
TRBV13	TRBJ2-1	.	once	CASSLYTSSYNEQFF	TGTGCCAGCAGCTTATACACCAGCTCCTACAATGAGCAGTTCTTC
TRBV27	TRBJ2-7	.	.	CASSLSGSRSYEQYF	TGTGCCAGCAGTTTGTCAGGGTCCCGCTCCTACGAGCAGTACTTC
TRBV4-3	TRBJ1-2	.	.	CASSQGSGGSYGYTF	TGCGCCAGCAGCCAAGGTTCCGGGGGATCCTATGGCTACACCTTC
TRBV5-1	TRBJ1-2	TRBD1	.	CASSVTGNYGYTF	TGCGCCAGCAGCGTGACAGGGAACTATGGCTACACCTTC
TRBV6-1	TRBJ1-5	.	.	CASSWAGEPQHF	TGTGCCAGCAGTTGGGCAGGGGAGCCCCAGCATTTT
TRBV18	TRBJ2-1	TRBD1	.	CASSPLGTGRSNEQFF	TGTGCCAGCTCACCCCTGGGGACAGGGAGGAGCAATGAGCAGTTCTTC
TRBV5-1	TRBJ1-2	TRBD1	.	CASSVTGGSRYGYTF	TGCGCCAGCAGCGTCACAGGGGGCAGCCGCTATGGCTACACCTTC
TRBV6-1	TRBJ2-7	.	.	CASRSDSMGSYEQYF	TGTGCCAGCAGATCCGACTCCATGGGGTCCTACGAGCAGTACTTC
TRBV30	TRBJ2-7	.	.	CAWSGQSILENEQYF	TGTGCCTGGAGTGGACAATCCATTTTGGAGAACGAGCAGTACTTC
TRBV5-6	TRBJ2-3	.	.	CASSLVTADTQYF	TGTGCCAGCAGCTTGGTGACGGCAGATACGCAGTATTTT
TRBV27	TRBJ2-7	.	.	CASSLGRGIGEQYF	TGTGCCAGCAGTTTAGGAAGGGGGATAGGGGAGCAGTACTTC
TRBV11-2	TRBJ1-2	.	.	CASSLGYGYTF	TGTGCCAGCAGCTTAGGGTATGGCTACACCTTC
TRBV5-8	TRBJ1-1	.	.	CASSLKRGRGGWTEAFF	TGTGCCAGCAGCTTGAAGAGAGGGAGGGGAGGTTGGACTGAAGCTTTCTTT
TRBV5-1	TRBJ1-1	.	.	CASSSQGPEAFF	TGCGCCAGCAGCTCACAGGGCCCTGAAGCTTTCTTT
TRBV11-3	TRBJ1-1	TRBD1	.	CASSLRFTGGNTEAFF	TGTGCCAGCAGCTTACGGTTTACAGGGGGTAACACTGAAGCTTTCTTT
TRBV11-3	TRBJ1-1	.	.	CASSLMRGRVSVAFF	TGTGCCAGCAGTCTGATGCGGGGGCGCGTCTCGGTAGCTTTCTTT
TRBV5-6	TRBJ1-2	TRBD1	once	CASTSTGAGYTF	TGTGCCAGCACCTCGACAGGGGCCGGCTACACCTTC
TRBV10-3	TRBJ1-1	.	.	CAISEFPPGTSTEAFF	TGTGCCATCAGTGAGTTTCCACCAGGCACGAGCACTGAAGCTTTCTTT